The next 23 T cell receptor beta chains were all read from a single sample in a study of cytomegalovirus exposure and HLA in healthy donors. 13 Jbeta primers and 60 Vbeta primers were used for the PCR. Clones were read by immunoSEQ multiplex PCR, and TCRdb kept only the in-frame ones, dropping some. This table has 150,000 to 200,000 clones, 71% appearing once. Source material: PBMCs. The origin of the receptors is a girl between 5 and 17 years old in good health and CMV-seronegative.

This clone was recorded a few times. The CDR3 loop is CASSDPCGLAGGETQYF. Written as DNA, the CDR3 is TGTGCCAGCAGTGACCCGTGCGGACTAGCGGGAGGGGAGACCCAGTACTTC. The genes are TRBV6-4 and TRBJ2-5; 15 bases agree with TRBD2. The CDR3 totals 17 residues. Losses at the gene ends were 2 bases for V and 5 bases for J; bases not matched to a gene: 6. In germline, CDR1 is MRHNA, CDR2 SNTAGT.

CDR3 in amino acids: CASRGRGPYEQYF. For the CDR3, the DNA is TGTGCCAGCAGAGGCAGGGGGCCCTACGAGCAGTACTTC. The V call is TRBV2, the J call TRBJ2-7, with 8 bases matching TRBD1. Germline V gene sequence: CDR1 SNHLY, CDR2 FYNNEI. V was pared by 6 bases and J by 2 bases, with 3 bases of the junction left unmatched. The CDR3 sequence is 13 residues long.

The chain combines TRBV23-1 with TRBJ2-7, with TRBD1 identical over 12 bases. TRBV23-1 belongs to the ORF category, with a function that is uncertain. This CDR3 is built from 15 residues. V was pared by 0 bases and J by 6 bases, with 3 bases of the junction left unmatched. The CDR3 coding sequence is TGCGCCAGCAGTCAATCATGGGACAGGGGGCCCGAGCAGTACTTC. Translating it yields CASSQSWDRGPEQYF.

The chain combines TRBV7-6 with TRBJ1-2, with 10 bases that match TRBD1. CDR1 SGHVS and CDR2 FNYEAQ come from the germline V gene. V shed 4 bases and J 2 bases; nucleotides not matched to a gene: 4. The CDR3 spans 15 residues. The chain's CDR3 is CASSSRTGGNYGYTF. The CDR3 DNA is TGTGCCAGCAGCTCACGGACAGGGGGGAACTATGGCTACACCTTC.

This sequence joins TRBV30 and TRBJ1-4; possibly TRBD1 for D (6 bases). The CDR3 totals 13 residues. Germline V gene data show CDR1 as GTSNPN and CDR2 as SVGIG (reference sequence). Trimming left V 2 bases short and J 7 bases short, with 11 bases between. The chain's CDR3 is CAWSPVQGEKLFF. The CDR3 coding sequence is TGTGCCTGGAGTCCAGTACAGGGTGAAAAACTGTTTTTT. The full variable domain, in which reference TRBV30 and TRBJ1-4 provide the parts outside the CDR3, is SQTIHQWPATLVQPVGSPLSLECTVEGTSNPNLYWYRQAAGRGLQLLFYSVGIGQISSEVPQNLSASRPQDRQFILSSKKLLLSDSGFYLCAWSPVQGEKLFFGSGTQLSVL.

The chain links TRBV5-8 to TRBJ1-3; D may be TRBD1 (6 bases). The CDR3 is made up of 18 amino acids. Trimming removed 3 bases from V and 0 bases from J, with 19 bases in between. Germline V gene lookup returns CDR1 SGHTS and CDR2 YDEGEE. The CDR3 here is CASSSPRTETSSGNTIYF. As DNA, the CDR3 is TGTGCCAGCAGCTCGCCTAGGACAGAAACAAGCTCTGGAAACACCATATATTTT. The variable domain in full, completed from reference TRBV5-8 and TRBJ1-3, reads EAGVTQSPTHLIKTRGQQATLRCSPISGHTSVYWYQQALGLGLQFLLWYDEGEERNRGNFPPRFSGRQFPNYSSELNVNALELEDSALYLCASSSPRTETSSGNTIYFGEGSWLTVV.

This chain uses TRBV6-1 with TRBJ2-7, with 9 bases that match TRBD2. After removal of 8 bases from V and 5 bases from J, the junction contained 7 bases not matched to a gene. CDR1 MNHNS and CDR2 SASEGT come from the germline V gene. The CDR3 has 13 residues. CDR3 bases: TGTGCCAGCGTGGGGGCGGGGGGGAACGAGCAGTACTTC. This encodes CASVGAGGNEQYF.

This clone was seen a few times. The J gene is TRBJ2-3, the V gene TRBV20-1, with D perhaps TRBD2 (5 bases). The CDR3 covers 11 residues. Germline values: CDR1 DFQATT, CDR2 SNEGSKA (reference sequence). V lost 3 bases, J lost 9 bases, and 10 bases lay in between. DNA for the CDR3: TGCAGTGCTAGGACCGGGGTGACGCAGTATTTT. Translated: CSARTGVTQYF.

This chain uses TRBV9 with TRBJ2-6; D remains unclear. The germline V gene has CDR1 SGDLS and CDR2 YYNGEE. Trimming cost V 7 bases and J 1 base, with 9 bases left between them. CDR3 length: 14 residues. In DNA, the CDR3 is TGTGCCAGCGGTCAGGCTTCTGGGGCCAACGTCCTGACTTTC. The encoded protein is CASGQASGANVLTF.

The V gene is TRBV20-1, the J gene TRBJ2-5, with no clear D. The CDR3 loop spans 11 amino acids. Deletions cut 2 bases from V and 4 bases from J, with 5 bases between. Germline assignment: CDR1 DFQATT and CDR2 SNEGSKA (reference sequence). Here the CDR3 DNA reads TGCAGTGCTAGACGCGGAGAGACCCAGTACTTC. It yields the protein CSARRGETQYF.

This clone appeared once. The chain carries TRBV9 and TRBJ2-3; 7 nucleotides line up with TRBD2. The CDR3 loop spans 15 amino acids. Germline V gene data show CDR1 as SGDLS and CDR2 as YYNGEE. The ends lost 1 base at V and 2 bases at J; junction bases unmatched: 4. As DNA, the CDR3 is TGTGCCAGCAGCGTAAGCGGGGAGGCCACAGATACGCAGTATTTT. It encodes CASSVSGEATDTQYF.

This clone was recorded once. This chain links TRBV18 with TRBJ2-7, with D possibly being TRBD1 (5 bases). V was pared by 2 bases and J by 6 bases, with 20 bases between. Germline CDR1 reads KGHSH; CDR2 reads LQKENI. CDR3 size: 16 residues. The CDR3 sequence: CASSPNTAGDQGEQYF. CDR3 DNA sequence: TGTGCCAGCTCACCAAACACAGCCGGAGATCAGGGCGAGCAGTACTTC.

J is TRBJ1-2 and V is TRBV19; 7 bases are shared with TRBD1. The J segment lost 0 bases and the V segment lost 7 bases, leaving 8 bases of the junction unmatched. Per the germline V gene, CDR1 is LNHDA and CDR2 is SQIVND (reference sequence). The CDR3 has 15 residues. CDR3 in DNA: TGTGCCAGTAAGCAGGGGGTGGTAGCTAACTATGGCTACACCTTC. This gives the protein CASKQGVVANYGYTF.

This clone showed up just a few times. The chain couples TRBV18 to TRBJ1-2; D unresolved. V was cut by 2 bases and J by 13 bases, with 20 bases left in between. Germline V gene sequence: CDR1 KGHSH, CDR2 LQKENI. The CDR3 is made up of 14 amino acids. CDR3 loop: CASSPLEELDGSTF. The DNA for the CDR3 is TGTGCCAGCTCACCATTGGAGGAATTGGACGGATCCACCTTC.

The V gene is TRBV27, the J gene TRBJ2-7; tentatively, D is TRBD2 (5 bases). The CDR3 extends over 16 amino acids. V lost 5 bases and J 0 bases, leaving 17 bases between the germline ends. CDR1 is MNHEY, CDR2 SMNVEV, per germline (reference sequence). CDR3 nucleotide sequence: TGTGCCAGCAGTCTGGACTTGTACAGAAGCTCCTACGAGCAGTACTTC. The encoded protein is CASSLDLYRSSYEQYF.

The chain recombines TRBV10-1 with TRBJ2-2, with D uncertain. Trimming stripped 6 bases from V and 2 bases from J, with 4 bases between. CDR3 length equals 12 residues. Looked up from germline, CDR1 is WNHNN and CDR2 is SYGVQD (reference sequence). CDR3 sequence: CASSSNTGELFF. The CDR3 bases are TGCGCCAGCAGCTCTAACACCGGGGAGCTGTTTTTT.

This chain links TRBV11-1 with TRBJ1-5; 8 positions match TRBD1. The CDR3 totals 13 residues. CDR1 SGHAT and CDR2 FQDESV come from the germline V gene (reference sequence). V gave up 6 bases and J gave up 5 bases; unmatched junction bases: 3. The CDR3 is CASSTQGDQPQHF. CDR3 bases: TGTGCCAGCAGTACACAGGGGGATCAGCCCCAGCATTTT.

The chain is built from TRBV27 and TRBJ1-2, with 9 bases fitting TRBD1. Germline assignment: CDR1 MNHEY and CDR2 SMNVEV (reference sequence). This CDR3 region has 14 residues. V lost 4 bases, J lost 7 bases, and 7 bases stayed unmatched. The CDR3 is CASSWTGARFGYTF. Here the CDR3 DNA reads TGTGCCAGCAGTTGGACAGGGGCTCGTTTTGGCTACACCTTC.

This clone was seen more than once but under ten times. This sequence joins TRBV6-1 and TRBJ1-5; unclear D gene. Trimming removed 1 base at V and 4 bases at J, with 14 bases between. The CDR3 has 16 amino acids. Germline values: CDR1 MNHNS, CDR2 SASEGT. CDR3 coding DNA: TGTGCCAGCAGTGAAGGAGGGAATCTGGGTAATCAGCCCCAGCATTTT. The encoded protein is CASSEGGNLGNQPQHF.

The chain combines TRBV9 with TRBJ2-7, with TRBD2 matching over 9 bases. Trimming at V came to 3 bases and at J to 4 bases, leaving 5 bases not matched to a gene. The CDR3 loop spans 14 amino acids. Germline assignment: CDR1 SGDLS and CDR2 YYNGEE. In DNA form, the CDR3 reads TGTGCCAGCAGCGCGACTAGCGGAACTTACGAGCAGTACTTC. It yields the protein CASSATSGTYEQYF.

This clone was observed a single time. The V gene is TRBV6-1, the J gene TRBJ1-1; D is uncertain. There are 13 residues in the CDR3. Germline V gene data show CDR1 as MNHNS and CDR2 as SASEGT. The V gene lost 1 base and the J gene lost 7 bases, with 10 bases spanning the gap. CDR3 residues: CASSEDAGYEAFF. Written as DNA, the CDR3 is TGTGCCAGCAGTGAAGATGCAGGCTATGAAGCTTTCTTT.

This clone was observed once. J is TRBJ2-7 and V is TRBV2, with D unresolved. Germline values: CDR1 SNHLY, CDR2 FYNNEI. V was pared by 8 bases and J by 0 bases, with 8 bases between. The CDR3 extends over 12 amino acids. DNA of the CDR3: TGTGCCAGCCTCACCAGCTCCTACGAGCAGTACTTC. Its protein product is CASLTSSYEQYF.

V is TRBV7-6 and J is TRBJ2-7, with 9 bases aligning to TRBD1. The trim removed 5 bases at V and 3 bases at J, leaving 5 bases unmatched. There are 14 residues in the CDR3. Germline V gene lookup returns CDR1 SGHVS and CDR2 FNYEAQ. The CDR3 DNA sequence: TGTGCCAGCAGCCACCGGGACAGGGTCTACGAGCAGTACTTC. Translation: CASSHRDRVYEQYF.